These 25 T cell receptor beta chains were all obtained from the same sample, sequenced in a study of T cells after yellow fever vaccination (dated by TCRdb to about 2019). The sample's treatment or condition label, in plain terms: live attenuated yellow fever vaccine strain. The receptor library was made with 5' RACE. These reads were obtained on an Illumina NovaSeq 6000. The public reads were reanalyzed by TCRdb: fastp trimming at Q25, MiXCR alignment, in-frame beta chains only. Under each unique CDR3 protein, matching rows form one entry showing the most common genes and DNA. This sample comprises fewer than 500,000 distinct CDR3 sequences, around a sixth of them detected only once. The ten most abundant clones make up around 17% of the sample. This material consisted of PBMCs, taken before the yellow fever booster vaccination. The receptors derive from a man younger than 30 who received the YFV17D yellow fever vaccine.

This chain connects TRBV7-9 to TRBJ1-1; D remains ambiguous. CDR3 length equals 11 residues. Trimming cost V 1 base and J 8 bases, with 5 bases left between them. The germline V gene encodes CDR1 SEHNR and CDR2 FQNEAQ (reference sequence). CDR3 coding DNA: TGTGCCAGCAGCTTAGGCAGGGAAGCTTTCTTT. This codes for CASSLGREAFF.

The rearrangement links TRBV7-3 to TRBJ2-5, with 7 bases lining up with TRBD1. V lost 4 bases, J lost 3 bases, and 14 bases stayed unmatched. The CDR3 has 17 residues. Germline V gene lookup returns CDR1 SGHTA and CDR2 FQGTGA. The CDR3 nucleotides read TGTGCCAGCAGCTCTTCAAGACAGGGTTTTCCAGAAGAGACCCAGTACTTC. The encoded protein is CASSSSRQGFPEETQYF.

The chain uses TRBV6-6 and TRBJ1-2, with unresolved D. The CDR3 runs 14 residues. CDR1 MNHNY and CDR2 SVGAGI come from the germline V gene (reference sequence). V gave up 4 bases and J gave up 4 bases, with 13 bases separating them. In DNA form, the CDR3 reads TGTGCCAGCAGTTCCCCCAGTAGCGTCTATGGCTACACCTTC. Protein: CASSSPSSVYGYTF.

The chain combines TRBV20-1 with TRBJ2-7; 8 positions match TRBD1. With V trimmed by 1 base and J by 2 bases, 7 bases remained unmatched. The CDR3 runs to 15 residues. Germline V lookup: CDR1 DFQATT, CDR2 SNEGSKA (reference sequence). CDR3 sequence (DNA): TGCAGTGCTAGAGTATTACAGGGGGACGCCTACGAGCAGTACTTC. Translating it yields CSARVLQGDAYEQYF.

This chain links TRBV2 with TRBJ2-2; the D gene is possibly TRBD2 (6 bases). Germline CDR1 SNHLY, CDR2 FYNNEI. The CDR3 length is 17 residues. V was trimmed by 3 bases and J by 3 bases, leaving 17 bases between them. Written as DNA, the CDR3 is TGTGCCAGCAGTGAGTTTGGGACTTTTGGAGACACCGGGGAGCTGTTTTTT. Translation: CASSEFGTFGDTGELFF.

At least ten counts were recorded for this clonotype. The CDR3 loop reads CASSPAYNEQFF. For the CDR3, the DNA is TGTGCCAGCTCACCTGCCTACAATGAGCAGTTCTTC. The rearrangement joins TRBV7-9 to TRBJ2-1; D unresolved. Germline assignment: CDR1 SEHNR and CDR2 FQNEAQ (reference sequence). The V gene lost 8 bases and the J gene lost 2 bases, with 7 bases spanning the gap. The CDR3 has 12 residues.

The chain uses TRBV28 and TRBJ2-2; D may be TRBD2 (5 bases). Trimming removed 7 bases from V and 5 bases from J, with 17 bases in between. The CDR3 is made up of 15 amino acids. Germline-derived CDR1 and CDR2 are MDHEN and SYDVKM. CDR3 sequence reads: CASTLLRTGTGELFF. The CDR3 DNA follows: TGTGCCAGCACCCTACTACGTACGGGGACCGGGGAGCTGTTTTTT.

The chain carries TRBV6-2 or TRBV6-3 and TRBJ2-7; D possibly corresponds to TRBD1 (5 bases). This CDR3 is 13 amino acids long. The V gene's germline CDR1 is MNHEY and CDR2 SVGEGT. V was cut by 7 bases and J by 3 bases, with 13 bases left in between. Here the CDR3 reads CASKRTGLYEQYF. CDR3 nucleotide sequence: TGTGCCAGCAAACGAACAGGCCTCTACGAGCAGTACTTC.

The chain is built from TRBV7-8 and TRBJ1-5; 8 bases line up with TRBD1. CDR1 is SGHVS and CDR2 is FQNEAQ in the germline V gene. The CDR3 runs to 18 residues. Unmatched junction bases numbered 11, after V lost 1 base and J lost 3 bases. The CDR3 DNA follows: TGTGCCAGCAGCTTAGGTCCCATCGGGACAGGAAACAATCAGCCCCAGCATTTT. Translating gives CASSLGPIGTGNNQPQHF.

This clonotype occurred a few times. The chain recombines TRBV20-1 with TRBJ2-3; 10 bases fit TRBD1. The CDR3 has 14 amino acids. CDR1 DFQATT and CDR2 SNEGSKA come from the germline V gene (reference sequence). Unmatched junction bases numbered 8, after V lost 6 bases and J lost 5 bases. The chain's CDR3 is CSAEKGQGIDTQYF. CDR3 coding DNA: TGCAGTGCCGAGAAGGGACAGGGGATAGATACGCAGTATTTT.

In this sample, this clonotype turned up many times. The chain recombines TRBV9 with TRBJ1-2, with TRBD1 matching over 7 bases. Germline trimming cut 4 bases from V and 8 bases from J; bases unmatched to any gene: 5. The CDR3 is made up of 12 amino acids. Per the germline V gene, CDR1 is SGDLS and CDR2 is YYNGEE. DNA for the CDR3: TGTGCCAGCAGCTTCGAAGGGGGCGGCTACACCTTC. Translating gives CASSFEGGGYTF.

This rearrangement joins TRBV11-2 to TRBJ2-7; possible D gene TRBD1, 5 bases. The germline gives CDR1 SGHAT, CDR2 FQNNGV. The germline V and J ends were trimmed by 5 bases and 6 bases, with 14 bases remaining between them. CDR3 length: 13 residues. The CDR3 DNA is TGTGCCAGCAGCCAGGGCCTCCCCGGCGAGCAGTACGTC. Protein sequence: CASSQGLPGEQYV.

The chain recombines TRBV4-2 with TRBJ2-3, with TRBD2 matching 10 bases. The CDR3 sequence is 13 residues long. V was pared by 5 bases and J by 6 bases, with 2 bases of the junction left unmatched. Germline-derived CDR1 and CDR2 are LGHNA and YNFKEQ. The CDR3 DNA reads TGTGCCAGCAGCGGGACTAGCGCGGATACGCAGTATTTT. Its protein is CASSGTSADTQYF.

In its sample, this clonotype was seen a few times. The V and J genes are TRBV4-3 and TRBJ1-1; D uncertain. V lost 4 bases to trimming and J lost 5 bases, with 17 bases between them. The germline V gene has CDR1 LGHNA and CDR2 YSLEER. CDR3 size: 15 residues. As DNA, the CDR3 is TGCGCCAGCAGCCGTTCTTGGTCCGGTCAGACTGAAGCTTTCTTT. Translated, it gives CASSRSWSGQTEAFF.

This clonotype was found a few times. CDR3 residues: CSALAGGQGYNEQFF. CDR3 DNA: TGCAGTGCATTAGCGGGGGGGCAAGGTTACAATGAGCAGTTCTTC. The genes are TRBV20-1 and TRBJ2-1; 11 positions agree with TRBD2. The germline V gene has CDR1 DFQATT and CDR2 SNEGSKA (reference sequence). The trim removed 6 bases at V and 4 bases at J, leaving 8 bases unmatched. This CDR3 region has 15 residues.

The chain carries TRBV7-3 and TRBJ2-1; D not resolved. V lost 6 bases, J lost 4 bases, and 7 bases lay in between. Germline CDR1 and CDR2: SGHTA and FQGTGA. The CDR3 consists of 12 residues. The CDR3 bases are TGTGCCAGCAGTGCCTCGTACAATGAGCAGTTCTTC. Amino acid sequence: CASSASYNEQFF.

Many counts were recorded for this clonotype. This chain joins TRBV20-1 and TRBJ1-2; no reliable D call. The CDR3 contains 12 residues. Looked up from germline, CDR1 is DFQATT and CDR2 is SNEGSKA (reference sequence). V lost 6 bases to trimming and J lost 5 bases, with 13 bases between them. Written as DNA, the CDR3 is TGCAGTGCGGCAGCCAGCCTTTATGGCTACACCTTC. Encoded protein: CSAAASLYGYTF.

This rearrangement joins TRBV29-1 to TRBJ1-1; no reliable D call. Germline V CDR1 and CDR2: SQVTM, ANQGSEA. Trimming cost V 7 bases and J 3 bases, with 6 bases left between them. The CDR3 loop spans 10 amino acids. The CDR3 here is CSAADTEAFF. The CDR3 coding sequence is TGCAGCGCCGCAGACACTGAAGCTTTCTTT.

The chain joins TRBV6-2 or TRBV6-3 to TRBJ1-5, with 7 bases lining up with TRBD1. Germline V gene data show CDR1 as MNHEY and CDR2 as SVGEGT. The V segment lost 7 bases and the J segment 4 bases; nucleotides outside the gene matches: 10. CDR3 length: 15 amino acids. Here the CDR3 reads CASTTFLTGNQPQHF. The DNA of the CDR3 is TGTGCCAGCACCACTTTTCTGACAGGGAATCAGCCCCAGCATTTT.

This clonotype showed up just a few times. CDR3 amino acids: CASSLGGDTYEQYV. CDR3 nucleotides: TGTGCCAGCAGCTTAGGAGGGGACACTTACGAGCAGTACGTC. The rearrangement uses TRBV7-2 and TRBJ2-7, with D possibly matching TRBD1 (6 bases). Between the trimmed V and J ends, which lost 1 base and 4 bases, there was a span of 11 bases. Germline V gene lookup returns CDR1 SGHTA and CDR2 FQGNSA. CDR3 length equals 14 residues.

The chain employs TRBV29-1 and TRBJ2-1; TRBD2 matches 16 bases. The CDR3 consists of 16 residues. J was trimmed by 2 bases and V by 7 bases; bases with no gene match: 5. Looked up from germline, CDR1 is SQVTM and CDR2 is ANQGSEA. The CDR3 region is CSAAGTSGGAYNEQFF. In nucleotides, the CDR3 is TGCAGCGCCGCCGGGACTAGCGGGGGGGCCTACAATGAGCAGTTCTTC.

The rearrangement joins TRBV4-3 to TRBJ2-5; D is unresolved. CDR1 is LGHNA and CDR2 is YSLEER in the germline V gene. The CDR3 length is 16 residues. V was trimmed by 3 bases and J by 5 bases, leaving 19 bases between them. This CDR3 is CASSQTRERRPETQYF. In nucleotides, the CDR3 is TGCGCCAGCAGCCAGACCCGAGAAAGACGCCCGGAGACCCAGTACTTC.

The chain combines TRBV5-1 with TRBJ1-2, with unresolved D. Germline CDR1 reads SGHRS; CDR2 reads YFSETQ. With 0 bases removed from V and 4 bases from J, the gap between germline ends came to 13 bases. The CDR3 covers 15 residues. CDR3 coding DNA: TGCGCCAGCAGCTTGGAGGGAATGTTGCCCTATGGCTACACCTTC. Protein: CASSLEGMLPYGYTF.

This clonotype has just a few counts. This rearrangement joins TRBV28 to TRBJ2-1, with D tentatively TRBD2 (5 bases). The germline CDR1 and CDR2 sequences are MDHEN and SYDVKM. This CDR3 region has 14 residues. Deletions cut 2 bases from V and 12 bases from J, with 17 bases between. CDR3 loop: CASSLGLGRSGQFF. The CDR3 DNA is TGTGCCAGCAGTTTAGGACTCGGGCGTTCGGGGCAGTTCTTC. Full variable domain (missing parts from reference TRBV28 and TRBJ2-1): DVKVTQSSRYLVKRTGEKVFLECVQDMDHENMFWYRQDPGLGLRLIYFSYDVKMKEKGDIPEGYSVSREKKERFSLILESASTNQTSMYLCASSLGLGRSGQFFGPGTRLTVL.

J is TRBJ2-2 and V is TRBV20-1, with D maybe TRBD1 (6 bases). Trimming removed 3 bases at V and 7 bases at J, with 15 bases between. Germline loops: CDR1 DFQATT, CDR2 SNEGSKA (reference sequence). The CDR3 loop spans 14 amino acids. The CDR3 sequence is CSASVRGSGGELFF. CDR3 DNA: TGCAGTGCTAGCGTCAGGGGTTCCGGCGGGGAGCTGTTTTTT.